The clone carrying this T cell receptor (beta chain) was observed once. Antigen unknown. This CDR3 has 16 amino acids. Per germline, CDR1 LNHDA and CDR2 SQIVND (reference sequence). V shed 4 bases and J shed 0 bases, with 13 bases lying between them. The time point is: newly diagnosed, previously untreated cHL patient sample. This sample was taken from a study of PD-1 blockade in classical Hodgkin lymphoma. Repertoires were generated with immunoSEQ multiplex PCR, while TCRdb's copy carries only in-frame clones and drops some. The repertoire has under 20,000 clones, around 90% of them found once; the top ten carry around 3.9%. General observations from the study: Relapsed/refractory patients reportedly had lower baseline diversity than newly diagnosed patients.

V usage is TRBV19 and J usage is TRBJ2-1; D is possibly TRBD2 (5 bases). Sequences were obtained from peripheral blood mononuclear cells (PBMCs). The receptor comes from a human donor with classical Hodgkin lymphoma. The DNA of the CDR3 is TGTGCCAGTAGTAACGCGCGGGCAAGCTCCTACAATGAGCAGTTCTTC. Translation gives CASSNARASSYNEQFF.